The 31 T cell receptor beta chains below come from one sample, sequenced in a study of T-cell reconstitution after alpha-beta-depleted transplantation in children. A library of TCRbeta sequences, prepared with unique molecular identifiers, was generated. A single record per CDR3 protein comes from TCRdb applying MiXCR to the PCR reads. Of 600,000 to 700,000 distinct CDR3 sequences in the sample, approximately 17% were seen once. This specimen was PBMCs from the stem cell graft donor, taken from the stem cell graft. Every receptor here comes from a human donor who donated a stem cell graft to a child with acute myeloid leukemia.

This clonotype was picked up many times. The chain uses TRBV5-1 and TRBJ2-5; D uncertain. The CDR3 totals 12 residues. Deletions cut 5 bases from V and 7 bases from J, with 12 bases between. Per the germline V gene, CDR1 is SGHRS and CDR2 is YFSETQ. The CDR3 DNA reads as TGCGCCAGCAGAATCAACGAAGGGACCCAGTACTTC. Encoded protein: CASRINEGTQYF.

CDR3 sequence reads: CASSSAGTAPLYEQYF. The CDR3 region has the DNA TGTGCCAGCAGCTCGGCCGGGACAGCACCACTATACGAGCAGTACTTC. V gene TRBV7-2 combines with J gene TRBJ2-7; 7 nucleotides agree with TRBD1. Germline CDR1 SGHTA, CDR2 FQGNSA. The CDR3 has 16 amino acids. Trimming at V came to 4 bases and at J to 4 bases, leaving 13 bases not matched to a gene.

This clonotype has ten or more counts. The chain uses TRBV7-2 and TRBJ2-7; D might be TRBD1 (5 bases). The V and J ends lost 2 bases and 6 bases respectively, with 8 bases between them. Germline V lookup: CDR1 SGHTA, CDR2 FQGNSA. The CDR3 extends over 12 amino acids. CDR3 in amino acids: CASSLKGIEQYF. CDR3 nucleotide sequence: TGTGCCAGCAGCTTAAAGGGGATCGAGCAGTACTTC. Using reference TRBV7-2 and TRBJ2-7 for the parts outside the CDR3, the full variable domain is GAGVSQSPSNKVTEKGKDVELRCDPISGHTALYWYRQSLGQGLEFLIYFQGNSAPDKSGLPSDRFSAERTGGSVSTLTIQRTQQEDSAVYLCASSLKGIEQYFGPGTRLTVT.

The chain joins TRBV12-3 or TRBV12-4 to TRBJ2-7; 12 nucleotides match TRBD2. V shed 2 bases, J shed 7 bases, and the junction held 6 bases outside the gene matches. CDR3 size: 15 residues. The CDR3 here is CASSLWLAGGNEQYF. CDR3 bases: TGTGCCAGCAGTTTATGGCTAGCGGGGGGGAATGAGCAGTACTTC.

This clonotype was seen many times. The junction and the germline gene differ at one end; a read error may be behind it. The V gene is TRBV5-1, the J gene TRBJ1-1, with D hard to call. In germline, CDR1 is SGHRS, CDR2 YFSETQ. The CDR3 consists of 14 residues. DNA of the CDR3: TGTGCCAGCAGCTTAGCGGCGGGGAACACTGAAGCTTTCTTT. The encoded protein is CASSLAAGNTEAFF.

The table lists this clonotype with many counts. The gene calls are TRBV24-1 and TRBJ2-1, with TRBD1 matching 7 bases. The CDR3 is 15 amino acids. V lost 2 bases to trimming and J lost 6 bases; unmatched junction nucleotides: 6. Germline V gives CDR1 KGHDR, CDR2 SFDVKD. The CDR3 region is CATSDSRQGVNEQFF. Here the CDR3 DNA reads TGTGCCACCAGTGATTCTCGCCAGGGGGTCAATGAGCAGTTCTTC.

The chain employs TRBV12-3 or TRBV12-4 and TRBJ1-2, with D unresolved. V lost 6 bases, J lost 4 bases, and 15 bases lay in between. There are 14 residues in the CDR3. CDR3 in DNA: TGTGCCAGCAGCTGGGGAACAGAGTTCTATGGCTACACCTTC. Translated: CASSWGTEFYGYTF.

This clonotype has ten or more counts. This chain uses TRBV7-2 with TRBJ1-2, with 7 positions matching TRBD1. Trimming took 1 base from V and 4 from J; bases not matched to a gene: 9. The CDR3 sequence is 16 residues long. Germline CDR1 reads SGHTA; CDR2 reads FQGNSA. In DNA form, the CDR3 reads TGTGCCAGCAGCTTAGTATCGGGACAGCCCCTCTATGGCTACACCTTC. Translating gives CASSLVSGQPLYGYTF.

The chain combines TRBV30 with TRBJ2-7, with D possibly TRBD1 on 5 matching bases. The V end lost 0 bases, the J end lost 0 bases, and 9 bases lay between the germline ends. Looked up from germline, CDR1 is GTSNPN and CDR2 is SVGIG (reference sequence). The CDR3 covers 14 residues. In DNA, the CDR3 is TGTGCCTGGAGTGTACCTGGGGCCTCCTACGAGCAGTACTTC. Encoded protein: CAWSVPGASYEQYF.

This clonotype was counted ten times or more. The chain has TRBV20-1 and TRBJ2-3, with 7 bases that match TRBD2. V was clipped by 5 bases and J by 3 bases; unmatched bases: 5. This CDR3 spans 13 amino acids. The V gene's germline CDR1 is DFQATT and CDR2 SNEGSKA (reference sequence). CDR3 bases: TGCAGTGCTGCGGGGGTTGTGACAGATACGCAGTATTTT. Protein product: CSAAGVVTDTQYF.

The sample holds many counts of this clonotype. The chain is built from TRBV20-1 and TRBJ2-4, with 7 bases aligning to TRBD2. Trimming removed 1 base from V and 8 bases from J; junction bases left unmatched: 8. The CDR3 is made up of 14 amino acids. The germline V gene has CDR1 DFQATT and CDR2 SNEGSKA (reference sequence). The CDR3 loop is CSARVGGGGDIQYF. CDR3 bases: TGCAGTGCTAGAGTGGGGGGGGGTGGGGACATTCAGTACTTC.

This clonotype was seen repeatedly, ten times or more. The chain carries TRBV29-1 and TRBJ2-5; 7 nucleotides agree with TRBD1. The CDR3 is 14 amino acids. In germline, CDR1 is SQVTM, CDR2 ANQGSEA. V lost 6 bases and J lost 5; bases outside the gene matches: 12. The chain's CDR3 is CSVMDRSGVETQYF. DNA for the CDR3: TGCAGCGTCATGGACAGGAGCGGAGTGGAGACCCAGTACTTC.

This rearrangement joins TRBV5-1 to TRBJ2-5; 7 nucleotides match TRBD2. After removal of 6 bases from V and 3 bases from J, the junction contained 8 bases not matched to a gene. The CDR3 loop spans 14 amino acids. Germline-derived CDR1 and CDR2 are SGHRS and YFSETQ. The CDR3 sequence: CASNPSGAKETQYF. The CDR3 DNA reads as TGCGCCAGCAATCCCAGCGGGGCCAAAGAGACCCAGTACTTC.

The chain employs TRBV28 and TRBJ1-5; D call uncertain. V shed 2 bases and J shed 2 bases, with 10 bases lying between them. CDR1 is MDHEN, CDR2 SYDVKM, per germline. The CDR3 loop spans 15 amino acids. The CDR3 loop is CASSLGRFGNQPQHF. DNA for the CDR3: TGTGCCAGCAGTTTAGGGAGGTTCGGCAATCAGCCCCAGCATTTT.

The V gene is TRBV6-5, the J gene TRBJ2-7; the D gene could be TRBD1 or TRBD2 (6 bases each). CDR3 length: 15 amino acids. Germline V gene lookup returns CDR1 MNHEY and CDR2 SVGAGI. V dropped 4 bases and J dropped 6 bases, with 19 bases sitting between them. CDR3 nucleotide sequence: TGTGCCAGCAGTTCCTATGGCACGGGGGCCCTCGAGCAGTACTTC. It yields the protein CASSSYGTGALEQYF.

This clonotype has a count of ten or more. The V call is TRBV20-1, the J call TRBJ2-3; D is possibly TRBD1 (6 bases). Germline V lookup: CDR1 DFQATT, CDR2 SNEGSKA (reference sequence). The CDR3 length is 14 residues. V was cut by 5 bases and J by 1 base, with 13 bases left in between. The CDR3 here is CSAVGGPGTDTQYF. The CDR3 region has the DNA TGCAGTGCTGTAGGGGGACCTGGCACAGATACGCAGTATTTT.

This clonotype occurred many times. This chain connects TRBV29-1 to TRBJ1-4; a possible D gene is TRBD1 (5 bases). Trimming stripped 6 bases from V and 4 bases from J, with 12 bases between. Germline values: CDR1 SQVTM, CDR2 ANQGSEA. The CDR3 contains 13 residues. The DNA for the CDR3 is TGCAGCGTCCCGGGACCCCTTAATGAAAAACTGTTTTTT. This codes for CSVPGPLNEKLFF.

This clonotype was counted many times. The V gene is TRBV20-1, the J gene TRBJ2-3; 10 bases map to TRBD1. Losses at the gene ends were 4 bases for V and 4 bases for J; bases not matched to a gene: 11. Germline CDR1 is DFQATT and CDR2 is SNEGSKA (reference sequence). The CDR3 runs to 16 residues. CDR3 amino acids: CSATDRGPSGSDTQYF. CDR3 DNA sequence: TGCAGTGCTACCGACAGGGGGCCCTCTGGGTCAGATACGCAGTATTTT.

This sequence joins TRBV5-6 and TRBJ1-6, with 7 bases that match TRBD1. CDR3 length: 16 amino acids. Germline V gene lookup returns CDR1 SGHDT and CDR2 YYEEEE. The J segment lost 10 bases and the V segment lost 2 bases, leaving 12 bases of the junction unmatched. Here the CDR3 reads CASSLYLTGRRSPLHF. The CDR3 nucleotides read TGTGCCAGCAGCTTATACCTGACAGGGCGTAGGTCACCCCTCCACTTT.

At least ten counts were recorded for this clonotype. This rearrangement joins TRBV6-1 to TRBJ1-2, with no clear D. V lost 3 bases to trimming and J lost 7 bases, with 15 bases between them. The germline CDR1 and CDR2 sequences are MNHNS and SASEGT. The CDR3 runs to 14 residues. Written as DNA, the CDR3 is TGTGCCAGCAGTGATCTGACGGTTTCAGGTGGCTACACCTTC. Translation: CASSDLTVSGGYTF.

Ten or more counts support this clonotype. The genes are TRBV12-3 or TRBV12-4 and TRBJ1-4, with D uncertain. The CDR3 is 12 amino acids. V lost 6 bases and J lost 7, with 9 bases in between. CDR3 DNA: TGTGCCAGCAGCTTCCTCGGTGAAAAACTGTTTTTT. It is translated as CASSFLGEKLFF.

The V call is TRBV4-3, the J call TRBJ2-3; D possibly corresponds to TRBD1 (6 bases). Trimming pared 3 bases from V and 4 bases from J, leaving 17 bases between. The CDR3 totals 16 residues. The V gene's germline CDR1 is LGHNA and CDR2 YSLEER. The CDR3, as DNA: TGCGCCAGCAGCCAGGGGGCGGGTCTTGGTGCAGATACGCAGTATTTT. Translated: CASSQGAGLGADTQYF.

As regards this clonotype: Germline is not matched at one junction end, which may reflect a read error. The V call is TRBV29-1, the J call TRBJ2-4; D unresolved. This CDR3 contains 17 residues. Germline CDR1 and CDR2: SQVTM and ANQGSEA. DNA for the CDR3: TGCAGCGTCGAAGGTGGTGGGGTTTCGCCAGCCAAAAACATTCAGTACTTC. This encodes CSVEGGGVSPAKNIQYF.

This clonotype has at least ten counts. The genes are TRBV7-2 and TRBJ1-2; maybe TRBD1 (6 bases). V lost 5 bases, J lost 4 bases, and 11 bases lay in between. The CDR3 runs to 13 residues. Germline V gene lookup returns CDR1 SGHTA and CDR2 FQGNSA. CDR3 in amino acids: CASSPDRPYGYTF. CDR3 nucleotide sequence: TGTGCCAGCAGCCCAGACAGGCCCTATGGCTACACCTTC.

This clonotype was picked up many times. The chain uses TRBV9 and TRBJ1-6; D remains unclear. The CDR3 has 15 amino acids. Trimming took 0 bases from V and 9 from J, leaving 13 bases between them. Germline assignment: CDR1 SGDLS and CDR2 YYNGEE. The CDR3 reads CASSVDRGSVSPLHF. The CDR3 DNA follows: TGTGCCAGCAGCGTAGATCGGGGTTCAGTTTCACCCCTCCACTTT.

This clonotype has more than one count but fewer than ten. V is TRBV5-1 and J is TRBJ1-2; maybe TRBD1 (5 bases). The CDR3 is made up of 15 amino acids. V lost 0 bases and J 3 bases, leaving 12 bases between the germline ends. The germline gives CDR1 SGHRS, CDR2 YFSETQ. The CDR3 region has the DNA TGCGCCAGCAGCTTGGGTGAGGGGCTCGACTATGGCTACACCTTC. This translates into CASSLGEGLDYGYTF.

About this clonotype itself: A much larger clonotype is one base distant, so this may be a read error. The rearrangement links TRBV5-1 to TRBJ2-7; 9 bases are a match to TRBD1. Germline-derived CDR1 and CDR2 are SGHRS and YFSETQ. The J segment lost 10 bases and the V segment lost 4 bases, leaving 12 bases of the junction unmatched. The CDR3 length is 14 residues. CDR3 bases: TGCGCCAGCAGCCCGGGGGACAGGGTAGGTGATCAGTACGTC. Residues: CASSPGDRVGDQYV.

This chain links TRBV6-2 or TRBV6-3 with TRBJ2-7, with 7 bases fitting TRBD1. Trimming took 7 bases from V and 4 from J; bases not matched to a gene: 7. Germline V gives CDR1 MNHEY, CDR2 SVGEGT. This CDR3 has 13 amino acids. The CDR3 protein is CASTLPGGYEQYV. As DNA, the CDR3 is TGTGCCAGCACGCTGCCAGGGGGTTACGAGCAGTACGTC.

The genes are TRBV7-2 and TRBJ1-2; no firm D call. V was clipped by 1 base and J by 8 bases, with 11 bases between them. The CDR3 runs 13 residues. Germline V CDR1 and CDR2: SGHTA, FQGNSA. CDR3 residues: CASSLEADWGYTF. DNA for the CDR3: TGTGCCAGCAGCTTAGAGGCGGACTGGGGCTACACCTTC.

There are many counts of this clonotype. V and J are TRBV29-1 and TRBJ2-7, with D possibly being TRBD1 (5 bases). Trimming removed 4 bases at V and 4 bases at J, with 14 bases between. Germline V gene sequence: CDR1 SQVTM, CDR2 ANQGSEA. The CDR3 contains 13 residues. CDR3 residues: CSVVYQGRYEQYF. DNA of the CDR3: TGCAGCGTTGTATACCAGGGAAGGTACGAGCAGTACTTC.

The table lists this clonotype with many counts. V usage is TRBV6-5 and J usage is TRBJ2-3; the D is unclear. CDR1 and CDR2 (germline): MNHEY, SVGAGI. CDR3 length: 17 amino acids. The V end lost 0 bases, the J end lost 1 base, and 14 bases lay between the germline ends. DNA for the CDR3: TGTGCCAGCAGTTACTCGAGCAGAGGCGCACGCACAGATACGCAGTATTTT. Translated, it gives CASSYSSRGARTDTQYF.